The 26 T cell receptor beta chains below come from one sample, sequenced in a study of sequential checkpoint blockade in melanoma. As for treatment: randomized to nivolumab then ipilimumab (arm A) or the reverse (arm B). Sequencing was performed with immunoSEQ multiplex PCR; in TCRdb, only in-frame clones are kept and a portion is missing. The sample records approximately 28,000 clones, over 80% being singletons. The sequenced sample was CD8+ T cells sorted from blood (inferred from file names), obtained from a patient given nivolumab and ipilimumab in sequence. The receptors here all came from a human donor with melanoma.

The chain links TRBV7-2 to TRBJ1-5, with TRBD1 as a possible D gene (5 bases). V lost 2 bases, J lost 2 bases, and 13 bases lay in between. Germline V CDR1 and CDR2: SGHTA, FQGNSA. The CDR3 spans 16 residues. The CDR3 here is CASSLWGSGGNQPQHF. DNA of the CDR3: TGTGCCAGCAGCTTATGGGGATCGGGGGGCAATCAGCCCCAGCATTTT.

For this clone: Other DNA sequences in this specimen translate into the identical CDR3. The chain recombines TRBV27 with TRBJ1-6, with 9 positions matching TRBD1. The V gene's germline CDR1 is MNHEY and CDR2 SMNVEV (reference sequence). The CDR3 totals 17 residues. The junction had 10 bases not matched to a gene; V was cut back by 6 bases and J by 4 bases. CDR3 region: CASSFGTGSLYNSPLHF. CDR3 coding DNA: TGTGCCAGCAGCTTTGGGACAGGGTCACTATATAATTCACCCCTCCACTTT.

This sequence joins TRBV27 and TRBJ2-7, with TRBD2 as a possible D gene (5 bases). V was pared by 3 bases and J by 3 bases, with 9 bases between. Per germline, CDR1 MNHEY and CDR2 SMNVEV (reference sequence). The CDR3 has 13 amino acids. The CDR3 protein is CASSFGRDYEQYF. DNA for the CDR3: TGTGCCAGCAGTTTCGGACGGGACTACGAGCAGTACTTC.

The chain combines TRBV19 with TRBJ2-2; 10 bases agree with TRBD1. The CDR3 has 15 amino acids. V trimming: 8 bases; J trimming: 3 bases; junction bases outside the gene matches: 6. Germline V gives CDR1 LNHDA, CDR2 SQIVND (reference sequence). CDR3 DNA sequence: TGTGCCAGTGGGGGGACAGGGGAGGACACCGGGGAGCTGTTTTTT. As protein: CASGGTGEDTGELFF.

This clone has a single count. The CDR3 bases are TGTGCCAGTAGTATCGCCAGCTCCTACAATGAGCAGTTCTTC. This translates into CASSIASSYNEQFF. The chain joins TRBV19 to TRBJ2-1; no clear D gene. The ends were cut back, 3 bases at V and 0 bases at J, with 6 bases in the middle. CDR1 and CDR2 from the germline V gene are LNHDA and SQIVND (reference sequence). The CDR3 covers 14 residues.

The rearrangement links TRBV7-9 to TRBJ2-7; 12 bases agree with TRBD2. The CDR3 covers 17 residues. The germline V gene has CDR1 SEHNR and CDR2 FQNEAQ (reference sequence). The J segment lost 5 bases and the V segment lost 5 bases, leaving 13 bases of the junction unmatched. The DNA for the CDR3 is TGTGCCAGCAGCGCGCAGCGACTAGCGGGGGCTTCCCACGAGCAGTACTTC. Protein: CASSAQRLAGASHEQYF.

The chain couples TRBV7-2 to TRBJ2-2; D is possibly TRBD2 (6 bases). From germline, CDR1 is SGHTA and CDR2 FQGNSA. The CDR3 has 15 amino acids. The V end was cut by 1 base, the J end by 6 bases, with 12 bases between. In DNA, the CDR3 is TGTGCCAGCAGCTTAGAGCTAGCGAGAGCCGGGGAGCTGTTTTTT. This encodes CASSLELARAGELFF.

The chain combines TRBV23-1 with TRBJ2-3; D is possibly TRBD1 (5 bases). TRBV23-1 is marked as an open reading frame, function uncertain. V gave up 6 bases and J gave up 2 bases, with 12 bases separating them. The CDR3 consists of 14 residues. The CDR3: CASRSQGSTDTQYF. The CDR3 DNA follows: TGCGCCAGCAGGTCTCAGGGTTCCACAGATACGCAGTATTTT.

The chain couples TRBV28 to TRBJ2-5; D uncertain. The J call may be incorrect, as the DNA end agrees better with TRBJ2-7. CDR3 size: 14 residues. Germline V CDR1 and CDR2: MDHEN, SYDVKM. CDR3: CASSLRAILHEQYF. In DNA, the CDR3 is TGTGCCAGCAGTTTGCGAGCGATTCTCCACGAGCAGTACTTC.

This chain uses TRBV7-3 with TRBJ2-1; D is perhaps TRBD2 (7 bases). Germline values: CDR1 SGHTA, CDR2 FQGTGA. V was trimmed by 5 bases and J by 8 bases, leaving 19 bases between them. The CDR3 is 15 residues long. CDR3 amino acids: CASSLRGRVGDEQFF. The CDR3 DNA reads TGTGCCAGCAGCCTTAGGGGGAGGGTGGGAGATGAGCAGTTCTTC.

This clone was seen only once. The V and J genes are TRBV25-1 and TRBJ1-6, with 8 bases identical to TRBD1. The CDR3 is 18 amino acids. CDR1 and CDR2 from the germline V gene are MGHDK and SYGVNS. After removal of 4 bases from V and 0 bases from J, the junction contained 8 bases not matched to a gene. CDR3 in DNA: TGTGCCAGCAGTGCCGGGACAGGTGAGTCCTCCTATAATTCACCCCTCCACTTT. Its protein product is CASSAGTGESSYNSPLHF.

V gene TRBV4-2 combines with J gene TRBJ2-7; 7 bases match TRBD2. Trimming at V came to 0 bases and at J to 0 bases, leaving 2 bases not matched to a gene. CDR3 length: 15 residues. Germline CDR1 is LGHNA and CDR2 is YNFKEQ. In DNA, the CDR3 is TGTGCCAGCAGCCAAGAAGGCGGGAGCTCCTACGAGCAGTACTTC. Its translation is CASSQEGGSSYEQYF.

V and J are TRBV2 and TRBJ2-7; the match to TRBD2 covers 12 bases. The CDR3 spans 16 residues. Unmatched junction bases numbered 5, after V lost 4 bases and J lost 1 base. Germline loops: CDR1 SNHLY, CDR2 FYNNEI. The DNA of the CDR3 is TGTGCCAGCAGTGCGGGGACTAGCGGGTTATCCTACGAGCAGTACTTC. Residues: CASSAGTSGLSYEQYF.

V gene TRBV5-1 combines with J gene TRBJ2-3; the D gene is possibly TRBD1 (6 bases). The CDR3 has 15 residues. The V end was cut by 2 bases, the J end by 0 bases, with 10 bases between. CDR1 and CDR2 (germline): SGHRS, YFSETQ. CDR3 in DNA: TGCGCCAGCAGCTTAAGGGGGTCTAGCACAGATACGCAGTATTTT. This translates into CASSLRGSSTDTQYF.

The gene calls are TRBV7-2 and TRBJ1-1; TRBD1 is a possible D gene (6 bases). V was shortened by 1 base and J by 3 bases, with 9 bases between the two germline ends. The CDR3 totals 14 residues. The germline V gene has CDR1 SGHTA and CDR2 FQGNSA. The CDR3 bases are TGTGCCAGCAGCTTAGTACAGGGAGACACTGAAGCTTTCTTT. Amino acids: CASSLVQGDTEAFF.

The rearrangement joins TRBV11-2 to TRBJ2-5, with 8 nucleotides matching TRBD1. This CDR3 is 14 amino acids long. With V trimmed by 5 bases and J by 13 bases, 15 bases remained unmatched. Germline V gene data show CDR1 as SGHAT and CDR2 as FQNNGV. CDR3 residues: CASSGGDGGQGLYF. Written as DNA, the CDR3 is TGTGCCAGCAGCGGTGGAGATGGTGGACAGGGCCTGTACTTC.

The rearrangement links TRBV5-6 to TRBJ2-3; D remains ambiguous. Germline V CDR1 and CDR2: SGHDT, YYEEEE. V was cut by 2 bases and J by 6 bases, with 4 bases left in between. The CDR3 is made up of 11 amino acids. The DNA for the CDR3 is TGTGCCAGCAGCTTCGGGGATACGCAGTATTTT. Residues: CASSFGDTQYF. Filled out from reference TRBV5-6 and TRBJ2-3, the complete variable domain reads DAGVTQSPTHLIKTRGQQVTLRCSPKSGHDTVSWYQQALGQGPQFIFQYYEEEERQRGNFPDRFSGHQFPNYSSELNVNALLLGDSALYLCASSFGDTQYFGPGTRLTVL.

The chain links TRBV7-3 to TRBJ1-2; D is ambiguous. CDR3 length equals 17 residues. Germline CDR1 SGHTA, CDR2 FQGTGA. V lost 0 bases and J 0 bases, leaving 14 bases between the germline ends. CDR3 in amino acids: CASSLTSQSPSNYGYTF. CDR3 sequence (DNA): TGTGCCAGCAGCTTAACGTCCCAGTCTCCCTCTAACTATGGCTACACCTTC.

The genes are TRBV7-9 and TRBJ1-5; the D gene is possibly TRBD1 (6 bases). V gave up 4 bases and J gave up 2 bases, with 21 bases separating them. The CDR3 length is 18 residues. Germline assignment: CDR1 SEHNR and CDR2 FQNEAQ (reference sequence). The CDR3 bases are TGTGCCAGCAGCTCCTACCGGGACACTAGGGATGGCAATCAGCCCCAGCATTTT. Encoded protein: CASSSYRDTRDGNQPQHF.

CDR3 in amino acids: CASSTGTSLSNTGELFF. In DNA form, the CDR3 reads TGTGCCAGCAGCACAGGGACTAGCCTTTCGAACACCGGGGAGCTGTTTTTT. V and J are TRBV7-9 and TRBJ2-2, with 9 bases aligning to TRBD2. The CDR3 is 17 amino acids. CDR1 is SEHNR and CDR2 is FQNEAQ in the germline V gene (reference sequence). J gave up 0 bases and V 5 bases, and 7 bases lay outside the gene matches. Using reference TRBV7-9 and TRBJ2-2 for the parts outside the CDR3, the full variable domain is DTGVSQNPRHKITKRGQNVTFRCDPISEHNRLYWYRQTLGQGPEFLTYFQNEAQLEKSRLLSDRFSAERPKGSFSTLEIQRTEQGDSAMYLCASSTGTSLSNTGELFFGEGSRLTVL.

The chain has TRBV11-2 and TRBJ1-2; the D is unclear. With 1 base removed from V and 5 bases from J, the gap between germline ends came to 8 bases. The germline V gene encodes CDR1 SGHAT and CDR2 FQNNGV. The CDR3 spans 13 residues. The CDR3 spells CASSLGPGYGYTF. CDR3 nucleotides: TGTGCCAGCAGCTTAGGTCCAGGATATGGCTACACCTTC. The entire variable domain, with the rest obtained from reference TRBV11-2 and TRBJ1-2, is as follows: EAGVAQSPRYKIIEKRQSVAFWCNPISGHATLYWYQQILGQGPKLLIQFQNNGVVDDSQLPKDRFSAERLKGVDSTLKIQPAKLEDSAVYLCASSLGPGYGYTFGSGTRLTVV.

This clone has only a few counts. The V call is TRBV6-5, the J call TRBJ2-2; 10 bases fit TRBD1. The germline V gene encodes CDR1 MNHEY and CDR2 SVGAGI. The CDR3 has 15 residues. V lost 8 bases and J lost 4; bases outside the gene matches: 7. CDR3 region: CASGGQGGGTGELFF. The CDR3 DNA sequence: TGTGCCAGCGGAGGACAGGGGGGGGGCACCGGGGAGCTGTTTTTT.

This clone was detected only once. V is TRBV4-1 and J is TRBJ1-4; the match to TRBD1 covers 9 bases. This CDR3 has 14 residues. Germline lookup yields CDR1 MGHRA and CDR2 YSYEKL. The V gene end was trimmed by 5 bases and the J gene end by 5 bases; junction bases not matched to a gene: 3. CDR3 nucleotides: TGCGCCAGCAGCGGACAGGGGATAAATGAAAAACTGTTTTTT. This sequence encodes CASSGQGINEKLFF.

The rearrangement links TRBV4-2 to TRBJ1-2, with D possibly TRBD1 on 5 matching bases. The CDR3 consists of 18 residues. V lost 0 bases and J 1 base, leaving 18 bases between the germline ends. From germline, CDR1 is LGHNA and CDR2 YNFKEQ. The CDR3 DNA reads TGTGCCAGCAGCCAAGATTACCTTTATGAAGGGGATAACTATGGCTACACCTTC. Protein: CASSQDYLYEGDNYGYTF.

The V and J genes are TRBV5-1 and TRBJ1-2; D may be TRBD1 (5 bases). Trimming cost V 0 bases and J 3 bases, with 9 bases left between them. Germline loops: CDR1 SGHRS, CDR2 YFSETQ. The CDR3 has 14 residues. The CDR3 sequence is CASSLGWGDYGYTF. DNA of the CDR3: TGCGCCAGCAGCTTGGGATGGGGGGACTATGGCTACACCTTC. The full variable domain, with the rest looked up from reference TRBV5-1 and TRBJ1-2, is KAGVTQTPRYLIKTRGQQVTLSCSPISGHRSVSWYQQTPGQGLQFLFEYFSETQRNKGNFPGRFSGRQFSNSRSEMNVSTLELGDSALYLCASSLGWGDYGYTFGSGTRLTVV.

The genes are TRBV4-2 and TRBJ2-6, with TRBD1 as a possible D gene (5 bases). Germline V gene sequence: CDR1 LGHNA, CDR2 YNFKEQ. V lost 0 bases to trimming and J lost 1 base, with 10 bases between them. The CDR3 sequence is 17 residues long. The CDR3, as DNA: TGTGCCAGCAGCCAAGATGGGGCGTCGTCTGGGGCCAACGTCCTGACTTTC. Its protein is CASSQDGASSGANVLTF.